This is a list of T cell receptor beta chains from one sample in a study of T cell responses to AZD1222 COVID-19 vaccine. Only in-frame clones appear in the TCRdb table, and some are missing; sequencing was by immunoSEQ multiplex PCR. The sample includes more than 60,000 clones, 65% to 90% of them seen just once. Sequencing used peripheral blood, obtained on day 0 of AZD1222 vaccination. Source of these receptors: an adult in good health. Both conserved end residues are part of each CDR3. A D gene is named only where the DNA matches it firmly. The size entry is marked missing in some rows and otherwise reads once, few, many or a size class.

clone_size j_call d_call v_call cdr3_nt cdr3_aa
. TRBJ2-3 . TRBV7-2 TGTGCCAGCAGCTTAAACGAGAATACGCAGTATTTT CASSLNENTQYF
. TRBJ1-5 . TRBV12-5 TGTGCTAGTGGTTTGGGGGATAGTATTGTTCAGCCCCAGCATTTT CASGLGDSIVQPQHF
. TRBJ1-5 TRBD1 TRBV6-5 TGTGCCAGCAGGATAGTACAGGGGCAGCCCCAGCATTTT CASRIVQGQPQHF
. TRBJ2-3 TRBD1 TRBV16 TGTGCCAGCAGCCACGAGGACAGGGGGACCACAGATACGCAGTATTTT CASSHEDRGTTDTQYF
. TRBJ1-4 . TRBV11-3 TGTGCCAGCAGCTCTCCACCCAATGAAAAACTGTTTTTT CASSSPPNEKLFF
. TRBJ2-2 TRBD2 TRBV5-1 TGCGCCAGCAAAAGACTAGCGGGAGTGGTCGGGGAGCTGTTTTTT CASKRLAGVVGELFF
. TRBJ2-7 . TRBV15 TGTGCCACCAGCAGGTGGGACCAGAGCTACGAGCAGTACTTC CATSRWDQSYEQYF
. TRBJ2-2 TRBD2 TRBV19 TGTGCCAGTAGCCCTCGGGGACTAGCGATTACCGGGGAGCTGTTTTTT CASSPRGLAITGELFF
few TRBJ2-5 TRBD2 TRBV27 TGTGCCAGCAGTTTGGCTGGGACTAGCGGGGAGACCCAGTACTTC CASSLAGTSGETQYF
. TRBJ2-2 TRBD2 TRBV7-3 TGTGCCAGCAGCTTAACAGGAGCGGGAGGAGACGGGGAGCTGTTTTTT CASSLTGAGGDGELFF
. TRBJ2-4 . TRBV12-1 TGTGCCAGCAGCCGTCACAGGGTCCCTCTGGGGGAAAACATTCAGTACTTC CASSRHRVPLGENIQYF
. TRBJ1-2 TRBD1 TRBV19 TGTGCCAGTAGTATCAGACAGGGATTGGACTCCGGCTACACCTTC CASSIRQGLDSGYTF
once TRBJ2-2 . TRBV7-2 TGTGCCAGCAGCCCCACAGCCGCGAACACCGGGGAGCTGTTTTTT CASSPTAANTGELFF
. TRBJ2-1 . TRBV19 TGTGCCAGTAAGAGGCTGGCCTCCTACAATGAGCAGTTCTTC CASKRLASYNEQFF
. TRBJ2-7 . TRBV27 TGTGCCAGCAGTTCCCCGATAACTACTCCCTACGAGCAGTACTTC CASSSPITTPYEQYF
once TRBJ1-1 . TRBV3-1/TRBV3-2 TGTGCCAGCAGCCAAGGGTCTATGAACACTGAAGCTTTCTTT CASSQGSMNTEAFF
. TRBJ1-1 TRBD1 TRBV6-4 TGTGCCAGCAGACGCCGCCGGACAGGGGGCCCGAACACTGAAGCTTTCTTT CASRRRRTGGPNTEAFF
. TRBJ1-1 . TRBV5-1 TGCGCCAGCAGCTTGACGGGCACTAGAACTGAAGCTTTCTTT CASSLTGTRTEAFF
few TRBJ1-2 . TRBV19 TGTGCCAGTAGTGTGGGGACTCGACAGGTTCCCTATGGCTACACCTTC CASSVGTRQVPYGYTF
once TRBJ2-2 . TRBV6-2/TRBV6-3 TGTGCCAGCAGTTACTGGGCCGGCGACACCGGGGAGCTGTTTTTT CASSYWAGDTGELFF
. TRBJ2-3 . TRBV13 TGTGCCAGCAGCTTAAACGGGGATTTCACAGATACGCAGTATTTT CASSLNGDFTDTQYF
. TRBJ1-3 . TRBV11-3 TGTGCCAGCAGCCCGCGGCCAGGGGAAGGAAACACCATATATTTT CASSPRPGEGNTIYF
. TRBJ1-1 TRBD1 TRBV6-5 TGTGCCATCCTAAGACAGGGCATGAACACTGAAGCTTTCTTT CAILRQGMNTEAFF
. TRBJ2-7 . TRBV19 TGTGCCACTAGACAGAACTACGAGCAGTACTTC CATRQNYEQYF
. TRBJ1-5 . TRBV28 TGTGCCAGCAGCCAGGGGAATCAGCCCCAGCATTTT CASSQGNQPQHF
. TRBJ1-6 . TRBV15 TGTGCCACCAGCAGAGATCTAAATTCACCCCTCCACTTT CATSRDLNSPLHF
. TRBJ1-2 . TRBV5-6 TGTGCCAGCAGTCATTGGGGTGGGGGCTATGGCTACACCTTC CASSHWGGGYGYTF
. TRBJ2-7 TRBD1 TRBV19 TGTGCCAGTAGTAGGGGGACAGGTACCTACGAGCAGTACTTC CASSRGTGTYEQYF
. TRBJ1-2 . TRBV14 TGTGCCAGCAGCTTTGGGATGAACTATGGCTACACCTTC CASSFGMNYGYTF
. TRBJ1-4 . TRBV6-6 TGTGCCAGCAGCTGGGACGGATTACTGCGACTGTTTTTT CASSWDGLLRLFF
. TRBJ1-2 . TRBV9 TGTGCCAGCAGCTCTCAGACGGCCTTAGGTGATGGCTACACCTTC CASSSQTALGDGYTF
few TRBJ1-2 . TRBV7-8 TGTGCCAGCAGCCCTCGGGACCTTAACTATGGCTACACCTTC CASSPRDLNYGYTF
once TRBJ2-2 . TRBV30 TGTGCCTGGAGACGCACGAGGTCCGGGGAGCTGTTTTTT CAWRRTRSGELFF
. TRBJ2-7 . TRBV11-2 TGTGCCAGCAGCTTAGAGGGGTCCAGCGAGCAGTACTTC CASSLEGSSEQYF
. TRBJ1-1 . TRBV3-1/TRBV3-2 TGTGCCAGCAGCCCCTCTAGTGACACTGAAGCTTTCTTT CASSPSSDTEAFF
. TRBJ2-7 TRBD1 TRBV3-1/TRBV3-2 TGTGCCAGCAGCCACGAGACAGGGTCAAGCTCCTACGAGCAGTACTTC CASSHETGSSSYEQYF
. TRBJ2-7 . TRBV27 TGTGCCAGCAGTTTGAAGGGGGGCCCCTACGAGCAGTACTTC CASSLKGGPYEQYF
. TRBJ2-3 . TRBV4-1 TGCGCCAGCAGCCAAGTAGGGGTCTTAGCGGCCCACCTGTATTTT CASSQVGVLAAHLYF
. TRBJ2-1 TRBD1 TRBV19 TGTGCCAGACTAGCCCGGGACAGGGGTATTGGGCAATACAATGAGCAGTTCTTC CARLARDRGIGQYNEQFF
. TRBJ2-3 . TRBV28 TGTGCCAGCAGTTCCTCAAGGCCCGGAGATACGCAGTATTTT CASSSSRPGDTQYF
. TRBJ2-2 TRBD2 TRBV27 TGTGCCAGCAGCCCTCCTCTAGCGGGAGAGGTAACCGGGGAGCTGTTTTTT CASSPPLAGEVTGELFF
. TRBJ2-1 . TRBV24-1 TGTGCCACCAGTGCAGCGGGTTTTTACAATGAGCAGTTCTTC CATSAAGFYNEQFF
. TRBJ1-5 . TRBV6-5 TGTGCCAGCGGACAGACTAATCAGCCCCAGCATTTT CASGQTNQPQHF
. TRBJ2-5 . TRBV5-4 TGTGCCAGCAGCTCTCAGACAGTTAGCCAAGAGACCCAGTACTTC CASSSQTVSQETQYF
. TRBJ1-6 . TRBV4-1 TGCGCCAGCAGCCTAGAGGTACAGAGCTCCTATAATTCACCCCTCCACTTT CASSLEVQSSYNSPLHF
. TRBJ1-2 . TRBV28 TGTGCCAGCACCCCCCAGAGGGTTAGCGGCTACACCTTC CASTPQRVSGYTF
once TRBJ1-1 . TRBV10-3 TGTGCCATCAGTGGTGCCAGGGGACGGAACACTGAAGCTTTCTTT CAISGARGRNTEAFF
. TRBJ1-1 . TRBV6-6 TGTGCCAGCAGTTACAGGGGTGACACTGAAGCTTTCTTT CASSYRGDTEAFF
. TRBJ1-1 . TRBV15 TGTGCCACCAGCAGAGATAGGGGGGAAGAGGCTTTCTTT CATSRDRGEEAFF
. TRBJ1-2 . TRBV2 TGTGCCAGCGGGAACTATGGCTACACCTTC CASGNYGYTF
. TRBJ1-1 . TRBV6-2/TRBV6-3 TGTGCCAGCAGTTACGCTCCAAGTACAGCTCTGAACACTGAAGCTTTCTTT CASSYAPSTALNTEAFF
. TRBJ2-3 TRBD1 TRBV4-1 TGCGCCAGCAGAGCAGGGGGATCGGGAGATACGCAGTATTTT CASRAGGSGDTQYF
. TRBJ2-7 TRBD2 TRBV10-3 TGTGCCATCAGGACTAGCGGGAATTCCTACGAGCAGTACTTC CAIRTSGNSYEQYF